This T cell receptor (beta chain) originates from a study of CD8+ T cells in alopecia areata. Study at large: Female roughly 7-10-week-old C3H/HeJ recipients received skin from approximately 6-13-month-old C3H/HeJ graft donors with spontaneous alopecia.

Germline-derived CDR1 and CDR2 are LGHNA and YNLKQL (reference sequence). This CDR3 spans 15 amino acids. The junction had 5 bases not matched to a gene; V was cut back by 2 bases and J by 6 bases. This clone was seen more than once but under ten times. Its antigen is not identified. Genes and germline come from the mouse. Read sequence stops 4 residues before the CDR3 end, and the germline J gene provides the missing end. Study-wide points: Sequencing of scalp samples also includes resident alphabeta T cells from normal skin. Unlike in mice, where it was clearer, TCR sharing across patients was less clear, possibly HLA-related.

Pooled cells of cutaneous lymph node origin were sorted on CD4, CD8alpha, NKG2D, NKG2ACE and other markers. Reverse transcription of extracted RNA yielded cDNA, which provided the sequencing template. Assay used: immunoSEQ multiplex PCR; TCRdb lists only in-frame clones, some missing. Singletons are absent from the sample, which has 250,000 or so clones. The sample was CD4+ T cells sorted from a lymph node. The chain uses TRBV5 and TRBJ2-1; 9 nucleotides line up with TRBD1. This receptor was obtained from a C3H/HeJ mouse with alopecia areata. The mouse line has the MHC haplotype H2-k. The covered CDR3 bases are TGTGCCAGCAGCCAAACAGGGGGCTTGGGTGCT. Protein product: CASSQTGGLGA. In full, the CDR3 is CASSQTGGLGAEQFF.